The following is a TCR beta chain sequence with its context. Its antigen is unidentified. The sample is drawn from a study of T cell responses to AZD1222 COVID-19 vaccine. Study outcomes and limitations: Vaccine-associated CD4 TCRs ranged over spike, dominating at 160-218 and 743-854. Reports say nearly half of spike-specific TCRs go after unmutated variant regions. The donors showed a predominance of white British ancestry and of females, with possible underestimation of clonal diversity.

Sequencing was performed with immunoSEQ multiplex PCR; in TCRdb, only in-frame clones are kept and a portion is missing. The repertoire has roughly 75,000 clones, roughly 84% of them found once; the top ten carry 18%. Germline lookup yields CDR1 MGHRA and CDR2 YSYEKL. V lost 4 bases, J lost 4 bases, and 3 bases stayed unmatched. There are 15 residues in the CDR3. The receptor was isolated from an adult who received the AZD1222 COVID-19 vaccine. The chain combines TRBV4-1 with TRBJ1-3; the match to TRBD1 covers 11 bases. Here the sequenced sample was peripheral blood, taken 28 days after the second AZD1222 dose. The CDR3 DNA reads TGCGCCAGCAGCCGGGGACAGGGGGAAGGAAACACCATATATTTT. This translates into CASSRGQGEGNTIYF.